This TCR beta chain comes out of a study of regulatory T cells in long-lasting Graves disease. Both iRepertoire HTBI primers and Arm-PCR of CDR3 regions were used to build the TCR beta libraries. TCRdb fed the multiplex PCR reads into MiXCR, producing one record per CDR3 protein. Of about 660,000 distinct CDR3 sequences listed, about 32% are singletons. The V and J ends lost 1 base and 2 bases, in that order; junction bases with no gene match: 1. The CDR3 has 15 amino acids. As to time point: persistent/refractory GD, antithyroid drugs over 5 years with positive TRAb. After RNA was extracted from PBMCs, the TCR library was made from it.

This TCR was recovered from a female donor with Graves disease. The V gene is TRBV12-3 or TRBV12-4, the J gene TRBJ1-5, with TRBD1 identical over 8 bases. The sequencing here drew on peripheral blood mononuclear cells (PBMCs), taken when the disease was refractory, from a patient treated with antithyroid drugs. The CDR3 protein is CASSLEDRGNQPQHF. CDR3 sequence (DNA): TGTGCCAGCAGTTTAGAGGACAGGGGCAATCAGCCCCAGCATTTT.